The 9 T cell receptor beta chains below come from one sample, sequenced in a study of human T cells and chemical hapten exposure. Time point here: pre-sensitization, week 0. This sample's treatment: therapeutic diphenylcyclopropenone sensitization with weekly scalp DPC. From the RACE reads, TCRdb called clonotypes with MiXCR, one entry per CDR3 protein. The sample has 380,000 or so distinct CDR3 sequences; about 5.4% are singletons. This specimen was whole blood, taken in connection with sensitization to the hapten diphenylcyclopropenone (DPC). Receptors originate from a woman aged 18-29 years with alopecia areata. Some clones in this sample may be carry-over from other donors' samples.

Only a few counts were recorded for this clonotype. This chain links TRBV27 with TRBJ2-3; perhaps D is TRBD1 or TRBD2 (6 bases each). Germline values: CDR1 MNHEY, CDR2 SMNVEV (reference sequence). Between the trimmed V and J ends, which lost 2 bases and 0 bases, there was a span of 9 bases. The CDR3 length is 15 residues. For the CDR3, the DNA is TGTGCCAGCAGTTTAGGGGGGCATAGCACAGATACGCAGTATTTT. The encoded protein is CASSLGGHSTDTQYF.

This clonotype was counted ten times or more. The gene calls are TRBV5-6 and TRBJ1-5, with D unclear. From germline, CDR1 is SGHDT and CDR2 YYEEEE. The CDR3 runs to 17 residues. Trimming took 2 bases from V and 0 from J, leaving 15 bases between them. The CDR3 nucleotides are TGTGCCAGCAGCTTCGGTCCGACGGAATATAGCAATCAGCCCCAGCATTTT. This gives the protein CASSFGPTEYSNQPQHF.

The gene calls are TRBV29-1 and TRBJ2-3, with D unresolved. The V end was cut by 4 bases, the J end by 2 bases, with 16 bases between. This CDR3 comprises 15 residues. Germline V gene data show CDR1 as SQVTM and CDR2 as ANQGSEA. The CDR3, as DNA: TGCAGCGTTGTACCAGCGATTCAGAACACAGATACGCAGTATTTT. It translates to CSVVPAIQNTDTQYF.

This clonotype was counted many times. The genes are TRBV4-1 and TRBJ2-6; 8 bases are a match to TRBD2. J gave up 0 bases and V 0 bases, and 13 bases lay outside the gene matches. Germline V gene lookup returns CDR1 MGHRA and CDR2 YSYEKL. The CDR3 has 21 amino acids. Here the CDR3 DNA reads TGCGCCAGCAGCCAAGATTCAAGGGTAGCGGGGAAGAGCTCTGGGGCCAACGTCCTGACTTTC. Its protein product is CASSQDSRVAGKSSGANVLTF.

This clonotype was recorded a few times. The chain recombines TRBV29-1 with TRBJ1-1; 9 bases are a match to TRBD1. Germline-derived CDR1 and CDR2 are SQVTM and ANQGSEA. CDR3 length equals 15 residues. The V and J ends lost 6 bases and 6 bases, in that order; junction bases with no gene match: 14. The CDR3 here is CSVGAEWDRAPEAFF. The CDR3, as DNA: TGCAGCGTAGGGGCGGAATGGGACAGGGCCCCTGAAGCTTTCTTT.

This clonotype was observed a handful of times. The chain links TRBV6-6 to TRBJ1-2, with D tentatively TRBD1 (6 bases). This CDR3 has 13 amino acids. Germline V gene lookup returns CDR1 MNHNY and CDR2 SVGAGI (reference sequence). Trimming cost V 5 bases and J 8 bases, with 15 bases left between them. The CDR3 loop reads CASSPYDRNGYTF. CDR3 coding DNA: TGTGCCAGCAGTCCATACGACAGGAACGGCTACACCTTC.

The J gene is TRBJ1-3, the V gene TRBV12-3 or TRBV12-4, with D hard to call. Trimming removed 8 bases from V and 8 bases from J, with 16 bases in between. The CDR3 spans 13 residues. The chain's CDR3 is CASRPAVRDTIYF. CDR3 DNA sequence: TGTGCCAGCCGTCCTGCGGTTCGGGACACCATATATTTT.

The gene calls are TRBV28 and TRBJ1-1; unclear D gene. Germline V CDR1 and CDR2: MDHEN, SYDVKM. Trimming cost V 5 bases and J 2 bases, with 9 bases left between them. The CDR3 is 13 amino acids. The CDR3 bases are TGTGCCAGCAGTCTCCGGACTAACACTGAAGCTTTCTTT. The encoded protein is CASSLRTNTEAFF.

This chain uses TRBV6-2 or TRBV6-3 with TRBJ2-1; either TRBD1 or TRBD2 may fit D (5 bases each). This CDR3 region has 15 residues. V lost 6 bases and J lost 4, with 16 bases in between. Germline loops: CDR1 MNHEY, CDR2 SVGEGT. CDR3 protein: CASSPRGPKYNEQFF. The CDR3 nucleotides read TGTGCCAGCAGCCCCCGGGGCCCAAAATACAATGAGCAGTTCTTC.